This record concerns one T cell receptor beta chain sequence. These data originate in a study of technical replicates of blood from a few donors. The CDR3 is made up of 15 amino acids. Germline CDR1 SGHRS, CDR2 YFSETQ. V was pared by 5 bases and J by 2 bases, with 7 bases of the junction left unmatched. The assay was immunoSEQ multiplex PCR, and TCRdb's table has in-frame clones only and misses some. The sample consists of 85,000 to 95,000 clones, almost 97% of them appearing once. The receptor's source is a human donor in good health. This rearrangement joins TRBV5-1 to TRBJ2-3, with 8 bases aligning to TRBD2. What was sequenced was T cells isolated from PBMCs. DNA for the CDR3: TGCGCCAGCAGGATAACGGGAGGGGACACAGATACGCAGTATTTT. As protein: CASRITGGDTDTQYF.